This T cell receptor beta chain appears in the sequencing data of a study of T cell responses to AZD1222 COVID-19 vaccine. Study results and limitations: The peak T cell response came first, and repertoires were sampled only after it.

Notes on this clone: What it binds is not known.

The ends were cut back, 5 bases at V and 7 bases at J, with 23 bases in the middle. The germline V gene has CDR1 GTSNPN and CDR2 SVGIG (reference sequence). CDR3 size: 15 residues. TCRdb's copy holds only in-frame clones and misses some; the assay was immunoSEQ multiplex PCR. The sample lists about 220,000 clones, roughly 91% seen once, with 0.95% to 1.1% in the top ten. Sequencing was performed on peripheral blood, taken on day 0 of MenACWY control vaccination. The chain combines TRBV30 with TRBJ2-5, with a tentative D call TRBD2 (6 bases). This receptor was identified in an adult in good health. CDR3: CAWRSSPGLTTTQYF. In DNA, the CDR3 is TGTGCCTGGCGATCGTCACCGGGACTCACCACGACCCAGTACTTC. The variable domain in full, with the rest retrieved from reference TRBV30 and TRBJ2-5, is SQTIHQWPATLVQPVGSPLSLECTVEGTSNPNLYWYRQAAGRGLQLLFYSVGIGQISSEVPQNLSASRPQDRQFILSSKKLLLSDSGFYLCAWRSSPGLTTTQYFGPGTRLLVL.